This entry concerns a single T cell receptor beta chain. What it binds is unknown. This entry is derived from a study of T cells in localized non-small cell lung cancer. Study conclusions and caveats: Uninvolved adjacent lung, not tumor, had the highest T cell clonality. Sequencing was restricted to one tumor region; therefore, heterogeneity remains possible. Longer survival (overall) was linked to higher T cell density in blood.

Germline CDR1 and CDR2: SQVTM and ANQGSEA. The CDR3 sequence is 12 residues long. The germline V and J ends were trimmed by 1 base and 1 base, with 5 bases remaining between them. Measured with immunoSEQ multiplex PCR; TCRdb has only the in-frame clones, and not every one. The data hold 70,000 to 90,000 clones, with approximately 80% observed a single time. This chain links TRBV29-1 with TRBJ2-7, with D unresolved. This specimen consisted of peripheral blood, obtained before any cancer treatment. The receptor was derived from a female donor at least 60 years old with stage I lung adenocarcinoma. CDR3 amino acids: CSVEGISYEQYF. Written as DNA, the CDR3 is TGCAGCGTTGAAGGGATATCCTACGAGCAGTACTTC.